This T cell receptor (beta chain) originates from a study of T cells in Graves' hyperthyroidism and ophthalmopathy. Overall study: Peripheral blood was drawn at first diagnosis, prior to all treatment.

Patients aged 18 to 65 with hyperthyroidism were newly diagnosed, with duration under 2 months. The study excluded patients with uncontrolled infection, other autoimmune disease, pregnancy or lactation. This clonotype was seen at least ten times. Trimming took 4 bases from V and 8 from J, leaving 13 bases between them. This CDR3 comprises 14 residues. CDR1 is SGHKS, CDR2 YYEKEE, per germline (reference sequence). RNA transcripts gave rise to amplified TCR beta CDR3 regions. The TCR CDR3 first-round RT-PCR relied on the HTBI primer set. Each CDR3 protein gets one entry after TCRdb re-called the multiplex PCR reads with MiXCR. The sample records around 450,000 distinct CDR3 sequences, about 15% being singletons.

Sequencing input: blood. The V gene is TRBV5-5, the J gene TRBJ1-6; D remains ambiguous. This sequence originates from a woman younger than 30 with Graves' hyperthyroidism. The DNA of the CDR3 is TGTGCCAGCAGCCTTTCCCCTACGGATTCACCCCTCCACTTT. Translating it yields CASSLSPTDSPLHF.